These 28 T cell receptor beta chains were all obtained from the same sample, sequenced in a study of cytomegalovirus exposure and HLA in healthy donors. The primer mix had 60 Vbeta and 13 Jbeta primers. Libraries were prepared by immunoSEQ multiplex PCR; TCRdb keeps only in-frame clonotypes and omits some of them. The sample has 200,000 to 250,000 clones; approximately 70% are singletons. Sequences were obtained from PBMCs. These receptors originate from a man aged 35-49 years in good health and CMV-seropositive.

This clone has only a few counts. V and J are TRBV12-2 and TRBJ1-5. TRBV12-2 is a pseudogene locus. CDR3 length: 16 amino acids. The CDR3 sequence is CASRLGRGYSNQPQHF. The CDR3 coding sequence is TGTGCAAGTCGCTTAGGACGGGGATATAGCAATCAGCCCCAGCATTTT.

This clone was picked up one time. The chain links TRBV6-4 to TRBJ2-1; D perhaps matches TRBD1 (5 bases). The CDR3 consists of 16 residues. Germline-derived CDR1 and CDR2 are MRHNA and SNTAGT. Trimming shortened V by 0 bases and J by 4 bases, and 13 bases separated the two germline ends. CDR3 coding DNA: TGTGCCAGCAGTGACTCGTACCGACAGCTTTACAATGAGCAGTTCTTC. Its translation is CASSDSYRQLYNEQFF.

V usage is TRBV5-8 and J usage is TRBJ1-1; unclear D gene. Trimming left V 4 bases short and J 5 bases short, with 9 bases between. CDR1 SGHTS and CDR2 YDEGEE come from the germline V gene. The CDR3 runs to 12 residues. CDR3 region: CASSPGRTEAFF. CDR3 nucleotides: TGTGCCAGCAGCCCCGGGAGGACTGAAGCTTTCTTT.

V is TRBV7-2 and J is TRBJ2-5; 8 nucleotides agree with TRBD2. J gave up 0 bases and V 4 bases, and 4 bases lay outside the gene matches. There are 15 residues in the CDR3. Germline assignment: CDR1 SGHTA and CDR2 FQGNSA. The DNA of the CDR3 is TGTGCCAGCAGCTACTCGCGGGGGGACCAAGAGACCCAGTACTTC. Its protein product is CASSYSRGDQETQYF.

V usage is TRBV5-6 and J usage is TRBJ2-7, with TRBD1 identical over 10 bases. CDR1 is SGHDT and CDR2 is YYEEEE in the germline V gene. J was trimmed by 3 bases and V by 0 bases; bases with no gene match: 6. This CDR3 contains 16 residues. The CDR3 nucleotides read TGTGCCAGCAGCTTGGCCGGGACAGGGGAATACTACGAGCAGTACTTC. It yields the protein CASSLAGTGEYYEQYF. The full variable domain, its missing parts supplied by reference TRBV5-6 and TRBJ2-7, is DAGVTQSPTHLIKTRGQQVTLRCSPKSGHDTVSWYQQALGQGPQFIFQYYEEEERQRGNFPDRFSGHQFPNYSSELNVNALLLGDSALYLCASSLAGTGEYYEQYFGPGTRLTVT.

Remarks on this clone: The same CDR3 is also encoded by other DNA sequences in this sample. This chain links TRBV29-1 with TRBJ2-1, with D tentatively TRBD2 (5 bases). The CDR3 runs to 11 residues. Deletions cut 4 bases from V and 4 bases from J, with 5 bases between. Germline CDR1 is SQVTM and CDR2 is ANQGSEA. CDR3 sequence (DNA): TGCAGCGTTGGACTATACAATGAGCAGTTCTTC. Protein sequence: CSVGLYNEQFF.

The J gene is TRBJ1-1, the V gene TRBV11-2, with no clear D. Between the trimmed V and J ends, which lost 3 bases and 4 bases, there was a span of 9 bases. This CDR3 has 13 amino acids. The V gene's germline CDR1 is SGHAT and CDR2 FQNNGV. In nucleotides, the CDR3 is TGTGCCAGCAGCTTGGAGCGCGGCACTGAAGCTTTCTTT. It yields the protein CASSLERGTEAFF.

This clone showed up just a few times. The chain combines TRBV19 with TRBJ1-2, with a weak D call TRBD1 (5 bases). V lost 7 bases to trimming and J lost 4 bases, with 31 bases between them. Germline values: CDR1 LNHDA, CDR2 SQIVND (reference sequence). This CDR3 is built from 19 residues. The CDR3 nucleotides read TGTGCCAGTACCCCTCCATTAGAATTTTTAGGGGACTACTCCTATGGCTACACCTTC. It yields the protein CASTPPLEFLGDYSYGYTF.

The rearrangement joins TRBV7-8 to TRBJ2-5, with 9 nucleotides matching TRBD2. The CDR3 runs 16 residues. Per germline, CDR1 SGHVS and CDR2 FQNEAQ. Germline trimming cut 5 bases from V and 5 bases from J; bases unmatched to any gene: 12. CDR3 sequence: CASSRPGGGATETQYF. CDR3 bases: TGTGCCAGCAGCCGTCCCGGCGGGGGGGCGACGGAGACCCAGTACTTC.

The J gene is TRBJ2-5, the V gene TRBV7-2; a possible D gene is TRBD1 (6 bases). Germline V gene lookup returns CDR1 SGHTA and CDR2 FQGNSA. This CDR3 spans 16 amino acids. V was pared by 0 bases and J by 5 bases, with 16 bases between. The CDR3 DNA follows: TGTGCCAGCAGCTTAGCGGGGCCAGGGGTGGTGGAGACCCAGTACTTC. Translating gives CASSLAGPGVVETQYF.

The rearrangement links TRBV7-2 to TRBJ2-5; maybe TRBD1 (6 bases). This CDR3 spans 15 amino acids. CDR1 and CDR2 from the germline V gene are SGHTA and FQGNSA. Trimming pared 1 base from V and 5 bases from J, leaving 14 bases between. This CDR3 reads CASSLVSQGLETQYF. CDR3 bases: TGTGCCAGCAGCTTAGTCTCACAGGGCCTGGAGACCCAGTACTTC.

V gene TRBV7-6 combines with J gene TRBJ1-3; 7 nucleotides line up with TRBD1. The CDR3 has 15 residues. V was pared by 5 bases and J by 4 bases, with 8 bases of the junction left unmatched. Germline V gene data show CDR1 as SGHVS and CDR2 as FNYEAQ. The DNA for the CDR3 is TGTGCCAGCAGCCTACGACAGGGTTCCGGAAACACCATATATTTT. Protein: CASSLRQGSGNTIYF.

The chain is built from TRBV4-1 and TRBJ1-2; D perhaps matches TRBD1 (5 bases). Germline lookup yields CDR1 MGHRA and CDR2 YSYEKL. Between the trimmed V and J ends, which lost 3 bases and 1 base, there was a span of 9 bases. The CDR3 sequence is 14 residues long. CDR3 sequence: CASSQGLSNYGYTF. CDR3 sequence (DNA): TGCGCCAGCAGCCAGGGGCTAAGTAACTATGGCTACACCTTC.

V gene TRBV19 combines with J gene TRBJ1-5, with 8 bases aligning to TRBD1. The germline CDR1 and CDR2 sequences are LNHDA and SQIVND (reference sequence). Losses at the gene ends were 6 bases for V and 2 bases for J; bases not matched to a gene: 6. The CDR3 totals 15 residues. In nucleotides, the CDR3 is TGTGCCAGTAGAATGATGGGACAGGGCAATCAGCCCCAGCATTTT. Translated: CASRMMGQGNQPQHF. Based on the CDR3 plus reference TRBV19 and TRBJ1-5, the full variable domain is DGGITQSPKYLFRKEGQNVTLSCEQNLNHDAMYWYRQDPGQGLRLIYYSQIVNDFQKGDIAEGYSVSREKKESFPLTVTSAQKNPTAFYLCASRMMGQGNQPQHFGDGTRLSIL.

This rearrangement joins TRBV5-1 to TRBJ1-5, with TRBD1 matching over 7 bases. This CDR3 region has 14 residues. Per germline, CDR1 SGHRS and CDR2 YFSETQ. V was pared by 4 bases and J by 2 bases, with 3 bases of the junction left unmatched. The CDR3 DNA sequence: TGCGCCAGCAGCGTGACAGGGCGCAATCAGCCCCAGCATTTT. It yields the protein CASSVTGRNQPQHF.

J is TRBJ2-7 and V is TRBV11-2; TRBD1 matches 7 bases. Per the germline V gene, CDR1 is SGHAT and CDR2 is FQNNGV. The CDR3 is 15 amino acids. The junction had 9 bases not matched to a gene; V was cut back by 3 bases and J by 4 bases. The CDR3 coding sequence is TGTGCCAGCAGCTTGGACCGGGACAGCCTTTACGAGCAGTACTTC. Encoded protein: CASSLDRDSLYEQYF.

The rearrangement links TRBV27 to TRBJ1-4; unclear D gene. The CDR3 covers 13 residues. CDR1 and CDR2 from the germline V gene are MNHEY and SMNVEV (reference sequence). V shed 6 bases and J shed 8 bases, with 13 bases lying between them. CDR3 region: CASSFQRGEKLFF. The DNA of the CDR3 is TGTGCCAGCAGCTTCCAGCGTGGGGAAAAACTGTTTTTT.

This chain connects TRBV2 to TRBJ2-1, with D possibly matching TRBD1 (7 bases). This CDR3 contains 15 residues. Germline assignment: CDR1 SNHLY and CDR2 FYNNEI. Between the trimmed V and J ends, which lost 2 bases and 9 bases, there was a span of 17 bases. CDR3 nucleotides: TGTGCCAGCAGTGAACAGGGGGGCTCACCCGGTGAGCAGTTCTTC. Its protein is CASSEQGGSPGEQFF.

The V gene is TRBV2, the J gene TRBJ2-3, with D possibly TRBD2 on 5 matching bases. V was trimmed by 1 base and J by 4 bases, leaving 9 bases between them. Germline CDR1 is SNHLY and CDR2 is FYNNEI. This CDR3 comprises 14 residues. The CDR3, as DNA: TGTGCCAGCAGTGAAGAGCGGACGCCAGATACGCAGTATTTT. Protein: CASSEERTPDTQYF.

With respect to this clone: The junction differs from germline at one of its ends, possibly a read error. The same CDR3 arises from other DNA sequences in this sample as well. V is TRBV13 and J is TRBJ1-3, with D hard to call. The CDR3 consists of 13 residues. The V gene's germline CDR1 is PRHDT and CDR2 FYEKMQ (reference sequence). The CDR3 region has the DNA TGTGCCAGTAGCTTACGCTCTGGAAACACCATATATTTT. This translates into CASSLRSGNTIYF.

The CDR3 here is CASSEGQGYSNQPQHF. In DNA, the CDR3 is TGTGCCAGCAGTGAAGGCCAGGGATATAGCAATCAGCCCCAGCATTTT. The chain recombines TRBV6-1 with TRBJ1-5; D may be TRBD1 (5 bases). Trimming took off 1 base at V and 0 bases at J, with 10 bases between the two ends. Germline V gene lookup returns CDR1 MNHNS and CDR2 SASEGT. The CDR3 is made up of 16 amino acids.

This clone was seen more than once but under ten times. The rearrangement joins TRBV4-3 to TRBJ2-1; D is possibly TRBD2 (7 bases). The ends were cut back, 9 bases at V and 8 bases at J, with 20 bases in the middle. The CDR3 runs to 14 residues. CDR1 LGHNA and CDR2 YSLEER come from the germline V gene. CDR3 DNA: TGCGCCAGTCATTCGGGGGGCCCTACGGATGAGCAGTTCTTC. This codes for CASHSGGPTDEQFF.

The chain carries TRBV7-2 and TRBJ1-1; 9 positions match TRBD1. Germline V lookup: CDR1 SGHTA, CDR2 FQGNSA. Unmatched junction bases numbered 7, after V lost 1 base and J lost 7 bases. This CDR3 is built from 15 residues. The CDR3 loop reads CASSLGWGQGFEAFF. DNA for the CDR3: TGTGCCAGCAGCTTAGGGTGGGGACAGGGTTTTGAAGCTTTCTTT. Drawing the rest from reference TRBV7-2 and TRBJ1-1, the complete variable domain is GAGVSQSPSNKVTEKGKDVELRCDPISGHTALYWYRQSLGQGLEFLIYFQGNSAPDKSGLPSDRFSAERTGGSVSTLTIQRTQQEDSAVYLCASSLGWGQGFEAFFGQGTRLTVV.

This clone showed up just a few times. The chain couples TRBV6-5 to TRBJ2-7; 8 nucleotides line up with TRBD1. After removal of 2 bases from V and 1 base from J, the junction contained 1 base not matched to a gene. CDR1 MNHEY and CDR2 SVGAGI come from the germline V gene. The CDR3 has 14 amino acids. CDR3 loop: CASSYGQGSYEQYF. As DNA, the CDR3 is TGTGCCAGCAGTTACGGACAGGGATCCTACGAGCAGTACTTC.

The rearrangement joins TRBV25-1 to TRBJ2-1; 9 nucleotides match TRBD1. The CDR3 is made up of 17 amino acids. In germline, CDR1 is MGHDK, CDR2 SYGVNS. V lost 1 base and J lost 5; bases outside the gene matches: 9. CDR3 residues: CASSEWGTGSADNEQFF. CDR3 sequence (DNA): TGTGCCAGCAGTGAATGGGGGACAGGGTCTGCGGACAATGAGCAGTTCTTC.

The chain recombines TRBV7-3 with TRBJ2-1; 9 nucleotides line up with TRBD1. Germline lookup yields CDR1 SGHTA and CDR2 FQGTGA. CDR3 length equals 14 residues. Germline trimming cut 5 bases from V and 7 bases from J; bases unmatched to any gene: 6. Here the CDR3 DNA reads TGTGCCAGCAGCCCACAGGGGGCCCTTAATGAGCAGTTCTTC. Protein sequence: CASSPQGALNEQFF.

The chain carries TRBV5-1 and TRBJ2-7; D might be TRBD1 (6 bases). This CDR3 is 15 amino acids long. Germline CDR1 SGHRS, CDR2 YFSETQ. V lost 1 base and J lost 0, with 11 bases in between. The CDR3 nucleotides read TGCGCCAGCAGCTTGCTGGGACAATACTCCTACGAGCAGTACTTC. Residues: CASSLLGQYSYEQYF.

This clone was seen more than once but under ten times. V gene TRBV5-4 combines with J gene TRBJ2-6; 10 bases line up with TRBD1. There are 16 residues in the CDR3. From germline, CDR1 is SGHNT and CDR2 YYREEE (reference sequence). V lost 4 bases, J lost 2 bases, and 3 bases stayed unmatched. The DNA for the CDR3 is TGTGCCAGCAGCGTCGGGACAGGGGCTGGGGCCAACGTCCTGACTTTC. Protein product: CASSVGTGAGANVLTF.